This T cell receptor (beta chain) appears in the sequencing data of a study of metastatic and nonmetastatic thyroid tumors. TCRdb reassembled clones from the PCR reads with MiXCR. There are about 38,000 clones in the sample; about 26% occur only once, and 11% lies in the top ten. The CDR3 sequence is 15 residues long. V shed 10 bases, J shed 3 bases, and the junction held 11 bases outside the gene matches. Germline V gene sequence: CDR1 MNHNS, CDR2 SASEGT. Thyroid surgery was performed in patients who had received no treatment beforehand. The receptor's source is a male donor with papillary thyroid cancer or a benign thyroid nodule (not recorded which). Some clones in this sample may be carry-over from other donors' samples. The J gene is TRBJ2-5, the V gene TRBV6-1; TRBD2 aligns across 10 bases. Source material: blood. CDR3 amino acids: CATRALAGVKETQYF. CDR3 in DNA: TGTGCCACGCGTGCGCTAGCGGGAGTGAAAGAGACCCAGTACTTC.